This TCR beta chain was documented in a study of blood T cells in healthy people across ages. Overall study findings and caveats: Naive T cell percentage strongly correlated with TCR beta diversity. It was the long-lived donors that had more naive CD4+ cells and higher diversity than aged donors.

Regarding this clonotype: Its matching antigen is unknown.

CDR1 is MNHEY and CDR2 is SVGAGI in the germline V gene. V lost 6 bases, J lost 6 bases, and 4 bases stayed unmatched. The CDR3 runs to 13 residues. Primers used in a second PCR of about 7 to 12 cycles were a sample-barcoded 5' primer and a J-beta primer mix. Via MiXCR, TCRdb re-called the 5' RACE reads, giving one row per CDR3 protein. The sample carries 1.5 million or so distinct CDR3 sequences, 35% to 45% recorded once. This sequence joins TRBV6-5 and TRBJ2-1, with TRBD2 matching over 8 bases. The sample was blood. The TCR was taken from a woman younger than 35 in good health. The CDR3 nucleotides read TGTGCCAGCAGCGGGGGGGGCTCCAATGAGCAGTTCTTC. Its protein product is CASSGGGSNEQFF.